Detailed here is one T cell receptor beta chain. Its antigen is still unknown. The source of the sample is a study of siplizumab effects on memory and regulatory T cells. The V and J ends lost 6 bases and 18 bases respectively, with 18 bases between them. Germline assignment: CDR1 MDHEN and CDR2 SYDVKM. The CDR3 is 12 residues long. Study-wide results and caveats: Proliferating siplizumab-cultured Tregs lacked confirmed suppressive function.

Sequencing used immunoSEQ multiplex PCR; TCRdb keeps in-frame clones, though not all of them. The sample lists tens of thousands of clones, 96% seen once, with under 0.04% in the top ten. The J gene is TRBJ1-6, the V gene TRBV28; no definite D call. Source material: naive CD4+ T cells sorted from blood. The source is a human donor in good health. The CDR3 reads CASSLGMGGPHF. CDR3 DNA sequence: TGTGCCAGCAGCCTCGGAATGGGAGGTCCCCACTTT.